This T cell receptor beta chain was captured by sequencing in a study of technical replicates of blood from four donors. Data came from immunoSEQ multiplex PCR; TCRdb stores just in-frame clones and leaves some out. The data show about 82,000 clones, over 90% seen once. Sequenced input: T cells isolated from PBMCs. This receptor was taken from a human donor in good health.

CDR3 nucleotide sequence: TGTGCCAGCGGGAGGGGATATGAAAAACTGTTTTTT. This codes for CASGRGYEKLFF. This chain joins TRBV28 and TRBJ1-4; tentatively, D is TRBD1 (5 bases). V lost 8 bases to trimming and J lost 6 bases, with 10 bases between them. CDR1 and CDR2 (germline): MDHEN, SYDVKM. The CDR3 runs 12 residues. The entire variable domain, with the rest obtained from reference TRBV28 and TRBJ1-4, is as follows: DVKVTQSSRYLVKRTGEKVFLECVQDMDHENMFWYRQDPGLGLRLIYFSYDVKMKEKGDIPEGYSVSREKKERFSLILESASTNQTSMYLCASGRGYEKLFFGSGTQLSVL.